This TCR beta chain was retrieved from a study of blood T cells in healthy people across ages. Through a sample-barcoded 5' primer and a J-beta primer mix, a second PCR was run for roughly 6 to 12 cycles. A 12-random-nucleotide template-switch adaptor tagged each cDNA molecule. TCRdb redid the calling of the 5' RACE reads with MiXCR, one entry per CDR3 protein. Counted here are more than 1,400,000 distinct CDR3 sequences, about 40% occurring once; the ten biggest clones make up roughly 7.7%. On this clonotype itself: Its specificity is not known.

The J segment lost 3 bases and the V segment lost 2 bases, leaving 1 base of the junction unmatched. The CDR3 loop spans 16 amino acids. The germline V gene has CDR1 MNHEY and CDR2 SVGEGT. Study-level findings and limits: Without sorted subsets, naive and antigen-experienced compartments could not be conclusively compared.

Isolating PBMCs gave at least 6.5 million of these cells per sample. There were at least 5.5 micrograms of total RNA extracted from every sample. The sequence was collected from a woman in her late teens or twenties in good health. V and J are TRBV6-2 or TRBV6-3 and TRBJ2-1; 13 nucleotides match TRBD2. Sequencing was carried out using blood. CDR3 amino acids: CASSYGTSGVYNEQFF. The CDR3 DNA is TGTGCCAGCAGTTACGGGACTAGCGGGGTCTACAATGAGCAGTTCTTC.